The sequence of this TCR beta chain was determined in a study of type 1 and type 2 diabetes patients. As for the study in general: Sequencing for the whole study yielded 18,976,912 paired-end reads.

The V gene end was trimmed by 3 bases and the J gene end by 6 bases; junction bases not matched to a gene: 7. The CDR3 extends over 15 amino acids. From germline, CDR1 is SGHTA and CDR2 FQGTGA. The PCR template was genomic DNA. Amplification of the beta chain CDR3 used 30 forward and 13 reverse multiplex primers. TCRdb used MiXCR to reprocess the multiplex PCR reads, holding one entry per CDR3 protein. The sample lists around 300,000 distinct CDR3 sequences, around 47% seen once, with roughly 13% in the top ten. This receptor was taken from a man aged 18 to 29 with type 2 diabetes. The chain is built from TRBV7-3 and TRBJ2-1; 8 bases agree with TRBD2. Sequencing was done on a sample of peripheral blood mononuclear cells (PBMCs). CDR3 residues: CASSFIGGGGNEQFF. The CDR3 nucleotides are TGTGCCAGCAGCTTCATCGGGGGGGGCGGCAATGAGCAGTTCTTC. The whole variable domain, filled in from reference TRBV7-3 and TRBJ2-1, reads GAGVSQTPSNKVTEKGKYVELRCDPISGHTALYWYRQSLGQGPEFLIYFQGTGAADDSGLPNDRFFAVRPEGSVSTLKIQRTERGDSAVYLCASSFIGGGGNEQFFGPGTRLTVL.